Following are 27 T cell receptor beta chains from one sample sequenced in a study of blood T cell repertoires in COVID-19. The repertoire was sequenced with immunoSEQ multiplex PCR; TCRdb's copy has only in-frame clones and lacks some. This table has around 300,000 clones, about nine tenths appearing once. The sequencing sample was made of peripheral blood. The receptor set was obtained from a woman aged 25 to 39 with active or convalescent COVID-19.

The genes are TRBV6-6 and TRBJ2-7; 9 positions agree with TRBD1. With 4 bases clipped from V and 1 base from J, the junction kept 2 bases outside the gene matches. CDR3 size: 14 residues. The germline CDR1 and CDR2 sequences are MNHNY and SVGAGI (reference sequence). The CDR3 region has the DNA TGTGCCAGCAGTTTCGGACAGGGGTCCTACGAGCAGTACTTC. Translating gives CASSFGQGSYEQYF.

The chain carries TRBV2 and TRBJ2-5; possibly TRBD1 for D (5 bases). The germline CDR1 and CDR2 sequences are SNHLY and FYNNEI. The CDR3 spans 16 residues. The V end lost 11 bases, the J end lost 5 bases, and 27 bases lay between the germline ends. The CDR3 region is CAVLFSAQGDRETQYF. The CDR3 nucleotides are TGTGCCGTCCTATTCTCTGCTCAAGGGGATCGGGAGACCCAGTACTTC.

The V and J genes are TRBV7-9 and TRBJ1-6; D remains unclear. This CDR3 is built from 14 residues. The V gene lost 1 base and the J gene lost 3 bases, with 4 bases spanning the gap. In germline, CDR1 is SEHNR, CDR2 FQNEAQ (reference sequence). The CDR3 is CASSLDNYNSPLHF. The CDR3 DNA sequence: TGTGCCAGCAGCTTAGACAACTATAATTCACCCCTCCACTTT.

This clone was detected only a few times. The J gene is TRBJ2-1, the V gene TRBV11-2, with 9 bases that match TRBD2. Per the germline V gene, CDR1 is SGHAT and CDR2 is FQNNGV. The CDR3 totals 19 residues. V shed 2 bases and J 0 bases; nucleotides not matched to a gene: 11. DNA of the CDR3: TGTGCCAGCAGCTTACCCTGGGGCGGGGGGGGAAGCTCCTACAATGAGCAGTTCTTC. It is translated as CASSLPWGGGGSSYNEQFF.

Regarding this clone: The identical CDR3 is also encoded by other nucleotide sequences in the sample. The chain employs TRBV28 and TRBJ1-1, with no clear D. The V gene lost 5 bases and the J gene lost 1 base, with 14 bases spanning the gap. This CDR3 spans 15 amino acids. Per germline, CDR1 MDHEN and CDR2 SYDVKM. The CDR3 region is CASSPRGGGNTEAFF. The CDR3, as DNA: TGTGCCAGCAGTCCTCGCGGAGGCGGGAACACTGAAGCTTTCTTT.

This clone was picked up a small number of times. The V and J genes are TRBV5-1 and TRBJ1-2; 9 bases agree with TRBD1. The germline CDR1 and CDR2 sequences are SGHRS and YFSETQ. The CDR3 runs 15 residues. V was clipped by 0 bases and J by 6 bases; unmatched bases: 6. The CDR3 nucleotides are TGCGCCAGCAGCTTGGACCCACAGGGGGCAGATGGCTACACCTTC. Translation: CASSLDPQGADGYTF.

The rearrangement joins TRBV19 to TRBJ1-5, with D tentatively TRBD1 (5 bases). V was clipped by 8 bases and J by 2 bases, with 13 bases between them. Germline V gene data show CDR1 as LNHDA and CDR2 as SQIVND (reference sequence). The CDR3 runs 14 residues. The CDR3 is CASGGSNRNQPQHF. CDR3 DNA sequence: TGTGCCAGTGGGGGGAGTAACCGCAATCAGCCCCAGCATTTT.

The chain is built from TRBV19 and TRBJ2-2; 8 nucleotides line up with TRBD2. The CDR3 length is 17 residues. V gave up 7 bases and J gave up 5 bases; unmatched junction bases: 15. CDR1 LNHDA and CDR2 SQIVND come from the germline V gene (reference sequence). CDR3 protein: CASTRRARGGQTGELFF. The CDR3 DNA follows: TGTGCCAGTACCAGACGAGCCCGCGGGGGGCAAACCGGGGAGCTGTTTTTT. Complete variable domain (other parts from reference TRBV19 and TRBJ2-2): DGGITQSPKYLFRKEGQNVTLSCEQNLNHDAMYWYRQDPGQGLRLIYYSQIVNDFQKGDIAEGYSVSREKKESFPLTVTSAQKNPTAFYLCASTRRARGGQTGELFFGEGSRLTVL.

The CDR3 spells CASSAMVNTGELFF. The CDR3 region has the DNA TGTGCCAGCAGTGCTATGGTGAACACCGGGGAGCTGTTTTTT. The chain recombines TRBV2 with TRBJ2-2, with no clear D. This CDR3 is 14 amino acids long. V lost 4 bases, J lost 1 base, and 7 bases lay in between. The germline V gene has CDR1 SNHLY and CDR2 FYNNEI.

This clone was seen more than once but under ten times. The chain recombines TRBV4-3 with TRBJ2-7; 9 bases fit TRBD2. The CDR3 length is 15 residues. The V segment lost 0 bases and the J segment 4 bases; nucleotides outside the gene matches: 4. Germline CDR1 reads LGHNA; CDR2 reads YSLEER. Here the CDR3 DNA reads TGCGCCAGCAGCCAAGATGCTAGCGGGGTTTACGAGCAGTACTTC. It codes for CASSQDASGVYEQYF.

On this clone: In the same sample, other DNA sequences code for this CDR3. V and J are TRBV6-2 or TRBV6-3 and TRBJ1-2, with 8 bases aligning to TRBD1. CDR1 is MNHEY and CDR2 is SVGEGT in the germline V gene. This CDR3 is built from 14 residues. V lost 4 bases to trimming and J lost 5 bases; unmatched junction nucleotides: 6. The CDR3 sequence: CASSSTDRGYGYTF. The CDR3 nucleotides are TGTGCCAGCAGTTCAACCGACAGGGGTTATGGCTACACCTTC.

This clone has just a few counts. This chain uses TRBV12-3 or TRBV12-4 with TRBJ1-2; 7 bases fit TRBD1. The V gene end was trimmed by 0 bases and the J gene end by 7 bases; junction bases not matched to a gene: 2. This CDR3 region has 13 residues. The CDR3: CASSLAGGLGYTF. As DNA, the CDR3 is TGTGCCAGCAGTTTAGCAGGGGGCCTTGGCTACACCTTC.

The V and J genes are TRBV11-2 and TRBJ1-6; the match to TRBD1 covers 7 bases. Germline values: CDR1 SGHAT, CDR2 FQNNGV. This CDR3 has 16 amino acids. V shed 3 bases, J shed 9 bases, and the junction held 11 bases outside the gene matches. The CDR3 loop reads CASSLQGGQRTSPLHF. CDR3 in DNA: TGTGCCAGCAGCTTGCAAGGGGGACAGAGGACTTCACCCCTCCACTTT.

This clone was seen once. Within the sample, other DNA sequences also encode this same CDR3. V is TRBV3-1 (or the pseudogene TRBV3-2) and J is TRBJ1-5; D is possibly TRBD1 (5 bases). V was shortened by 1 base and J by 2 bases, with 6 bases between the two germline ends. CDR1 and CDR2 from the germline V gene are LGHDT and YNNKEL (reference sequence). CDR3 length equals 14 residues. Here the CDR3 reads CASSQGGGNQPQHF. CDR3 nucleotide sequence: TGTGCCAGCAGCCAAGGGGGGGGCAATCAGCCCCAGCATTTT.

DNA of the CDR3: TGTGCCAGCAGTTTCCGCCCCGAGGGAAGCGGGGAGCTGTTTTTT. It specifies CASSFRPEGSGELFF. The chain joins TRBV6-5 to TRBJ2-2; D may be TRBD2 (5 bases). Germline CDR1 is MNHEY and CDR2 is SVGAGI. This CDR3 spans 15 amino acids. The V gene lost 4 bases and the J gene lost 7 bases, with 16 bases spanning the gap.

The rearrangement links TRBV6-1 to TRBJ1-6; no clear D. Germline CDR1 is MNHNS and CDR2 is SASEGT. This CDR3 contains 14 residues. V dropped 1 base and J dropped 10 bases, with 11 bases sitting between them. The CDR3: CASSEVEGTSPLHF. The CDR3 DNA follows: TGTGCCAGCAGTGAAGTAGAGGGTACCTCACCCCTCCACTTT.

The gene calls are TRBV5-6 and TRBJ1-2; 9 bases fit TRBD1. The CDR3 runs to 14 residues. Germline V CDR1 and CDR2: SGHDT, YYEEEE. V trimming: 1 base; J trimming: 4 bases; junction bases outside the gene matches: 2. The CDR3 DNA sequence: TGTGCCAGCAGCTTGAGGGACAGGGTCTATGGCTACACCTTC. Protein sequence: CASSLRDRVYGYTF.

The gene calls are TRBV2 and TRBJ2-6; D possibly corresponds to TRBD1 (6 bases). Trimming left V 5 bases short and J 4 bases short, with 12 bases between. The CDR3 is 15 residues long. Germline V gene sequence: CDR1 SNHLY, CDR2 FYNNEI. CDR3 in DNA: TGTGCCAGCAGTAGTTTGGGGGCAGGGGCCAACGTCCTGACTTTC. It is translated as CASSSLGAGANVLTF. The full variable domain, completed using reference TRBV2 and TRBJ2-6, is EPEVTQTPSHQVTQMGQEVILRCVPISNHLYFYWYRQILGQKVEFLVSFYNNEISEKSEIFDDQFSVERPDGSNFTLKIRSTKLEDSAMYFCASSSLGAGANVLTFGAGSRLTVL.

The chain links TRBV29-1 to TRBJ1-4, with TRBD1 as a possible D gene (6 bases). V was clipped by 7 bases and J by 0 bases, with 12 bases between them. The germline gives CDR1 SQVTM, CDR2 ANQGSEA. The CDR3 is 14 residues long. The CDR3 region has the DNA TGCAGCGCCGGGGACACTACAACTAATGAAAAACTGTTTTTT. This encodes CSAGDTTTNEKLFF.

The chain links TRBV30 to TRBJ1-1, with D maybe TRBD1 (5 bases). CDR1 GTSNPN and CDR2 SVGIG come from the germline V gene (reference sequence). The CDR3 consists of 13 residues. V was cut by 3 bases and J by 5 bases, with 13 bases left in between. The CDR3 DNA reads TGTGCCTGGAGCAAAGGGGAAGGGACTGAAGCTTTCTTT. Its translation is CAWSKGEGTEAFF.

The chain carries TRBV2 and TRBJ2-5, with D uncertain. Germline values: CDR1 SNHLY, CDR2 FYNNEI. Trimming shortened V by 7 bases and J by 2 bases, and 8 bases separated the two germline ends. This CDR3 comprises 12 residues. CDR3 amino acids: CASKKSQETQYF. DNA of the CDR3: TGTGCCAGCAAGAAGAGTCAAGAGACCCAGTACTTC.

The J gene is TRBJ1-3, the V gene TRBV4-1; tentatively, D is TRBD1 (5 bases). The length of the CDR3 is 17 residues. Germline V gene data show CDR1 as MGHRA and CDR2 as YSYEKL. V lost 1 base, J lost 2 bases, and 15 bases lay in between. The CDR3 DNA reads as TGCGCCAGCAGCCAAGTAGGGAAGGGCAGGGCTGGAAACACCATATATTTT. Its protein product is CASSQVGKGRAGNTIYF.

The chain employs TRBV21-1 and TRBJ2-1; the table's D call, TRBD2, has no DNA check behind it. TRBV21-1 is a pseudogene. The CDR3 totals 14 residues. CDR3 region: CASTLPGTRYEQFF. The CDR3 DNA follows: TGTGCCAGCACCCTCCCCGGGACTAGGTATGAGCAGTTCTTC.

The CDR3 nucleotides read TGTGCCAGCTCACCACCGGGACTAGCGGGGGGGCAAATAAATGAGCAGTTCTTC. This encodes CASSPPGLAGGQINEQFF. The rearrangement joins TRBV18 to TRBJ2-1, with 16 bases lining up with TRBD2. The CDR3 runs to 18 residues. V trimming: 0 bases; J trimming: 7 bases; junction bases outside the gene matches: 6. The germline V gene has CDR1 KGHSH and CDR2 LQKENI.

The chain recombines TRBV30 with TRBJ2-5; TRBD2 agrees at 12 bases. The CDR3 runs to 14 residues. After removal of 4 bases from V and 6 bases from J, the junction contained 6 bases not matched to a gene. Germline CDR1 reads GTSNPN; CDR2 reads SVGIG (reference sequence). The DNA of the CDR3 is TGTGCCTGGACTAGCGGGGGGGCCGGGAAGACCCAGTACTTC. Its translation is CAWTSGGAGKTQYF.

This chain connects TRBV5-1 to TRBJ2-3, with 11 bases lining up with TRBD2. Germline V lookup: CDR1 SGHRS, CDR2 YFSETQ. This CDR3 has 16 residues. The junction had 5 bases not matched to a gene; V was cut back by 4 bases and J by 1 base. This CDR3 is CASSQATSGGTDTQYF. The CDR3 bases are TGCGCCAGCAGCCAAGCGACTAGCGGGGGCACAGATACGCAGTATTTT.

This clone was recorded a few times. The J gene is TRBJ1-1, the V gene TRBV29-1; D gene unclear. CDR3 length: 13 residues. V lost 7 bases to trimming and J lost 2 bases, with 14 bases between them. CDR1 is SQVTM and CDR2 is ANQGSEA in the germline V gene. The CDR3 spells CSAYRVLNTEAFF. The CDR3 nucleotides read TGCAGCGCATACCGGGTCCTTAACACTGAAGCTTTCTTT.